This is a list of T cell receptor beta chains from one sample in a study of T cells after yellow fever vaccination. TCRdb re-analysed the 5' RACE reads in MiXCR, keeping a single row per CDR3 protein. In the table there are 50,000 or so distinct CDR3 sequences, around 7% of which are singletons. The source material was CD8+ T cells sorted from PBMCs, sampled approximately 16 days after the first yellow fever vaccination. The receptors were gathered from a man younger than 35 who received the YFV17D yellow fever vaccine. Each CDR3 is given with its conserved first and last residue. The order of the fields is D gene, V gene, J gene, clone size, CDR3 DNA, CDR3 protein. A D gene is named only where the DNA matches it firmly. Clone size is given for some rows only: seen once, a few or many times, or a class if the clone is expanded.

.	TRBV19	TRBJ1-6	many	TGTGCCAGTAGTATCGGTAATTCACCCCTCCACTTT	CASSIGNSPLHF
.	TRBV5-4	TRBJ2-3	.	TGTGCCAGCAGCCCTGGGGACATCGGCACAGATACGCAGTATTTT	CASSPGDIGTDTQYF
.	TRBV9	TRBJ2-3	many	TGTGCCAGCAGCGGTCCAGATGGGTCGGATACGCAGTATTTT	CASSGPDGSDTQYF
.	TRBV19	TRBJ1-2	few	TGTGCCACTGCCAGCGGGGGTATTTATGGCTACACCTTC	CATASGGIYGYTF
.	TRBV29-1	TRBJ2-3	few	TGCAGCGCCAGCGGCGCACCAGGGGTAGGGTTCCCAGATACGCAGTATTTT	CSASGAPGVGFPDTQYF
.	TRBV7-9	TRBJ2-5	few	TGTGCCACTGCTCAGGGCAGGGCGGAGACCCAGTACTTC	CATAQGRAETQYF
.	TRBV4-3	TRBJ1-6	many	TGCGCCAGCAGCCAAGGTGTCATCGGTAAAGGGTTAAATTCACCCCTCCACTTT	CASSQGVIGKGLNSPLHF
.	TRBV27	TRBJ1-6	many	TGTGCCAGCAGTATGCTGAATAATTCACCCCTCCACTTT	CASSMLNNSPLHF
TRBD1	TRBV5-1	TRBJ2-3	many	TGCGCCAGCAGCCCTGGGACAGGCCGCGATACGCAGTATTTT	CASSPGTGRDTQYF
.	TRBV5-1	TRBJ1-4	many	TGCGCCAGCAGCTTTGGGTCAACTAATGAAAAACTGTTTTTT	CASSFGSTNEKLFF
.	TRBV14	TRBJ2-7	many	TGTGCCAGCAGCCCCCAGGCCAGGCCCTACGAGCAGTACTTC	CASSPQARPYEQYF
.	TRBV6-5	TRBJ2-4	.	TGTGCCAGCAGTTACCAGGCGGGGCTAGCCAAAAACATTCAGTACTTC	CASSYQAGLAKNIQYF
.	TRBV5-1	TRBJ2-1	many	TGCGCCAGCAGCCCCCCCCATGAGCAGTTCTTC	CASSPPHEQFF
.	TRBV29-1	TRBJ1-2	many	TGCAGCGTTAGATCAGGGTATGGCTACACCTTC	CSVRSGYGYTF
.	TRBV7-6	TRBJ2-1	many	TGTGCCAGCAGTTCGATACATGAGCAGTTCTTC	CASSSIHEQFF
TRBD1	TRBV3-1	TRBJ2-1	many	TGTGCCAGCAGCCAAGATCCCGTGACAGGGGGCGATGAGCAGTTCTTC	CASSQDPVTGGDEQFF
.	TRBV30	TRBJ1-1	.	TGTGCCTGGGGCCCGGGGTACACTGAAGCTTTCTTT	CAWGPGYTEAFF
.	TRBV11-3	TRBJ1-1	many	TGTGCCAGCGGAACAGCCTCGAACACTGAAGCTTTCTTT	CASGTASNTEAFF
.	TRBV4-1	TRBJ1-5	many	TGCGCCAGCAGCCACAGGGCCGTTAGCAATCAGCCCCAGCATTTT	CASSHRAVSNQPQHF
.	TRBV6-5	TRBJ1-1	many	TGTGCCAGCAGTTTGACAGGAGGGGACACTGAAGCTTTCTTT	CASSLTGGDTEAFF
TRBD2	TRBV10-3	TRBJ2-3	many	TGTGCCATCAAGGGACTAGCGGGGGACACAGATACGCAGTATTTT	CAIKGLAGDTDTQYF
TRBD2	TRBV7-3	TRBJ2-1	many	TGTGCCAGCAGCCATACTAGCGGGGGATCATACAATGAGCAGTTCTTC	CASSHTSGGSYNEQFF
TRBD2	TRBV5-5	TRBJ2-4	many	TGTGCCAGCAGCTCGTCACCGGGGGGGAGGGACATTCAGTACTTC	CASSSSPGGRDIQYF
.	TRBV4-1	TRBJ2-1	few	TGCGCCAGCAGCCAAGAGGGGGCGGGGGCTATGTCGGAGCAGTTCTTC	CASSQEGAGAMSEQFF
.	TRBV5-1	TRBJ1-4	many	TGCGCCAGCAGTTCAGGCCGAGATGAAAAACTGTTTTTT	CASSSGRDEKLFF
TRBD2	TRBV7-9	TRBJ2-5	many	TGTGCCAGCAGCGCCGGGACTAGCTATATGGAGACCCAGTACTTC	CASSAGTSYMETQYF
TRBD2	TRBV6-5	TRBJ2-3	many	TGTGCCAGCAGTCCATCTCCTAGCGGGGAAACAGATACGCAGTATTTT	CASSPSPSGETDTQYF